The next 4 T cell receptor beta chains were all read from a single sample in a study of PD-1 blockade in classical Hodgkin lymphoma. Time point given: newly diagnosed, previously untreated cHL patient sample. PBMCs were thawed, and CD8+ T cells were then isolated from them by magnetic negative selection. The data were produced by immunoSEQ multiplex PCR, yet TCRdb's version contains in-frame clones alone and is incomplete. The table lists more than 7,500 clones, about 90% of them singletons. The sequenced sample was CD8+ T cells from blood. These receptors all come from a human donor with classical Hodgkin lymphoma.

J is TRBJ2-1 and V is TRBV7-2, with 7 bases lining up with TRBD2. Germline CDR1 is SGHTA and CDR2 is FQGNSA. This CDR3 has 14 amino acids. V was pared by 4 bases and J by 5 bases, with 5 bases of the junction left unmatched. CDR3 coding DNA: TGTGCCAGCAGCTGGTTAGCGGGTAACAATGAGCAGTTCTTC. Translated: CASSWLAGNNEQFF.

This chain connects TRBV19 to TRBJ1-5; TRBD1 agrees at 9 bases. This CDR3 region has 16 residues. V lost 6 bases and J lost 6; bases outside the gene matches: 12. Germline CDR1 reads LNHDA; CDR2 reads SQIVND (reference sequence). CDR3 sequence (DNA): TGTGCCAGTAGGGCCCGGGACAGGGAAAAGAGTCAGCCCCAGCATTTT. It encodes CASRARDREKSQPQHF.

The chain combines TRBV5-1 with TRBJ1-1, with 11 bases identical to TRBD1. The CDR3 spans 16 residues. Losses at the gene ends were 0 bases for V and 5 bases for J; bases not matched to a gene: 6. From germline, CDR1 is SGHRS and CDR2 YFSETQ. The CDR3: CASSLGTGGMGTEAFF. Written as DNA, the CDR3 is TGCGCCAGCAGCTTGGGGACAGGGGGCATGGGGACTGAAGCTTTCTTT.

The chain carries TRBV5-4 and TRBJ2-1, with D uncertain. This CDR3 contains 15 residues. V dropped 1 base and J dropped 0 bases, with 8 bases sitting between them. Germline CDR1 reads SGHNT; CDR2 reads YYREEE (reference sequence). The CDR3 DNA reads TGTGCCAGCAGCTTGAGTCAAAGCTCCTACAATGAGCAGTTCTTC. Amino acids: CASSLSQSSYNEQFF.